These T cell receptor beta chains were read from a single sample in a study of beta chain features in type 1 diabetes. The protocol was immunoSEQ multiplex PCR, while the TCRdb copy is restricted to in-frame clones and leaves out a portion. The repertoire consists of tens of thousands of clones, with about 47% occurring once and the leading ten covering 2% to 3%. Sequenced sample: Tregs from blood. The receptors here all came from a woman in her thirties or forties with type 1 diabetes. Each CDR3 is given with its conserved first and last residue. D genes are given only for firm matches. Size is stated for part of the rows, as once, few or many counts, or as a class when the clone is expanded.

d_gene,v_gene,abundance,j_gene,CDR3aa,CDR3nt
TRBD1,TRBV7-9,-,TRBJ1-6,CASSSGQGSGRKNNSPLHF,TGTGCCAGCAGCTCGGGACAGGGATCAGGTCGAAAAAATAATTCACCCCTCCACTTT
TRBD2,TRBV5-1,few,TRBJ2-1,CASSLGPGLAGASSYNEQFF,TGCGCCAGCAGCTTGGGCCCGGGACTAGCGGGAGCTAGCTCCTACAATGAGCAGTTCTTC
TRBD1,TRBV5-1,-,TRBJ2-2,CASSLRTGVTGELFF,TGCGCCAGCAGCTTACGGACAGGGGTCACCGGGGAGCTGTTTTTT
TRBD1,TRBV19,-,TRBJ2-1,CASSPRTGRRGNEQFF,TGTGCCAGTAGTCCCCGGACAGGGCGGAGAGGAAATGAGCAGTTCTTC
-,TRBV6-6,-,TRBJ2-7,CASSYSRGHSYEQYF,TGTGCCAGCAGTTACTCGAGGGGACACTCATACGAGCAGTACTTC
-,TRBV6-5,few,TRBJ2-5,CASSFPTETQYF,TGTGCCAGCAGTTTCCCTACGGAGACCCAGTACTTC
-,TRBV6-1,-,TRBJ1-5,CASSEATRRAQHF,TGTGCCAGCAGTGAAGCTACCCGCAGGGCCCAGCATTTT
-,TRBV30,few,TRBJ2-1,CAWERDSLIAAPTNEQFF,TGTGCCTGGGAAAGGGACAGCTTGATAGCGGCCCCCACCAATGAGCAGTTCTTC
TRBD1,TRBV19,medium-sized,TRBJ1-2,CASSRTGKVYGYTF,TGTGCCAGTAGCCGGACAGGGAAGGTCTATGGCTACACCTTC
-,TRBV7-2,-,TRBJ2-1,CASSPGSQGEQFF,TGTGCCAGCAGCCCAGGATCACAGGGTGAGCAGTTCTTC
TRBD2,TRBV6-6,once,TRBJ2-1,CASSYGLAGGGEQFF,TGTGCCAGCAGTTACGGCCTAGCGGGAGGGGGTGAGCAGTTCTTC
-,TRBV18,-,TRBJ2-2,CASLGLMNTGELFF,TGTGCCAGCTTGGGACTGATGAACACCGGGGAGCTGTTTTTT
TRBD1,TRBV4-3,once,TRBJ2-2,CASSQDVGQGGTGELFF,TGCGCCAGCAGCCAAGATGTAGGACAGGGGGGCACCGGGGAGCTGTTTTTT
-,TRBV28,-,TRBJ1-2,CASSLLLGGGGGYTF,TGTGCCAGCAGTTTACTCTTGGGGGGGGGTGGTGGCTACACCTTC
TRBD1,TRBV7-2,few,TRBJ2-3,CASSPRTGGAGDTQYF,TGTGCCAGCAGCCCACGGACAGGGGGCGCGGGAGATACGCAGTATTTT
TRBD1,TRBV4-3,-,TRBJ2-7,CASSPGPGTVPYEQYF,TGCGCCAGCAGCCCGGGCCCCGGGACAGTTCCCTACGAGCAGTACTTC
-,TRBV2,-,TRBJ1-2,CASSFQRMDGYTF,TGTGCCAGCAGTTTTCAGAGGATGGATGGCTACACCTTC
-,TRBV4-3,few,TRBJ2-1,CASSRKIFSAEQFF,TGCGCCAGCAGCCGTAAGATCTTTAGTGCTGAGCAGTTCTTC
-,TRBV7-9,once,TRBJ2-6,CASSPKSGANVLTF,TGTGCCAGCAGCCCAAAATCTGGGGCCAACGTCCTGACTTTC
TRBD2,TRBV2,few,TRBJ2-3,CASKREGAAGGPADTQYF,TGTGCCAGCAAGAGAGAGGGGGCAGCGGGGGGCCCCGCAGATACGCAGTATTTT
TRBD1,TRBV5-1,-,TRBJ1-3,CASSLGTGFGNTIYF,TGCGCCAGCAGCTTGGGGACAGGGTTCGGAAACACCATATATTTT
TRBD1,TRBV5-1,-,TRBJ1-2,CASSVRQGAMVYGYTF,TGCGCCAGCAGCGTTAGACAGGGCGCTATGGTCTATGGCTACACCTTC
-,TRBV10-3,-,TRBJ1-1,CAISEMGGHTEAFF,TGTGCCATCAGTGAAATGGGGGGGCACACTGAAGCTTTCTTT
TRBD1,TRBV7-9,-,TRBJ1-1,CASSSTGTGGTEAFF,TGTGCCAGCAGCTCAACCGGGACAGGGGGCACTGAAGCTTTCTTT
TRBD1,TRBV4-1,few,TRBJ1-1,CASSQDRGRVMNTEAFF,TGCGCCAGCAGCCAAGATAGGGGGCGGGTCATGAACACTGAAGCTTTCTTT
TRBD1,TRBV7-2,many,TRBJ2-4,CASSETGSIQYF,TGTGCCAGCAGCGAGACAGGGAGCATTCAGTACTTC
TRBD1,TRBV5-1,-,TRBJ2-3,CASSRQDRGDTQYF,TGCGCCAGCAGTCGCCAAGACAGGGGAGATACGCAGTATTTT
TRBD2,TRBV30,-,TRBJ2-7,CAWSALFGTSPLSSYEQYF,TGTGCCTGGAGCGCCCTATTTGGGACTAGTCCCCTTAGCTCCTACGAGCAGTACTTC
-,TRBV21-1,-,TRBJ1-4,CASSKKEGTGGQLFF,TGTGCCAGCAGCAAAAAGGAGGGGACAGGAGGACAACTGTTTTTT
-,TRBV7-2,medium-sized,TRBJ2-7,CASSLVRNYEQYF,TGTGCCAGCAGCTTAGTCAGGAACTACGAGCAGTACTTC
-,TRBV7-3,-,TRBJ2-2,CASSPTANTGELFF,TGTGCCAGCAGCCCCACAGCGAACACCGGGGAGCTGTTTTTT
TRBD1,TRBV7-8,few,TRBJ2-1,CASSLEHGQGDEQFF,TGTGCCAGCAGCTTAGAGCACGGACAGGGCGATGAGCAGTTCTTC
-,TRBV6-5,-,TRBJ2-7,CASSYLPGAYEQYF,TGTGCCAGCAGTTACCTCCCAGGGGCCTACGAGCAGTACTTC
-,TRBV7-2,-,TRBJ1-5,CASSVEGRYYQPQHF,TGTGCCAGCAGCGTCGAGGGTCGTTATTATCAGCCCCAGCATTTT
TRBD1,TRBV11-2,few,TRBJ2-3,CASSLVPGQGDTDTQYF,TGTGCCAGCAGCTTAGTCCCCGGGCAGGGGGACACAGATACGCAGTATTTT
TRBD1,TRBV7-3,few,TRBJ2-2,CASSRQGEAGELFF,TGTGCCAGCAGCCGACAGGGTGAGGCCGGGGAGCTGTTTTTT
-,TRBV6-5,few,TRBJ1-1,CASSQQGFIAEAFF,TGTGCCAGCAGCCAACAGGGATTCATTGCTGAAGCTTTCTTT
TRBD1,TRBV2,-,TRBJ1-5,CASRRGQGNQPQHF,TGTGCCAGCAGGAGGGGACAGGGGAATCAGCCCCAGCATTTT
-,TRBV6-5,-,TRBJ2-1,CASGFLPREFF,TGTGCCAGCGGGTTCCTACCGAGGGAATTCTTC
-,TRBV5-4,-,TRBJ2-5,CASSPAGGRGTQYF,TGTGCCAGCAGCCCGGCAGGGGGGAGAGGGACCCAGTACTTC
-,TRBV7-2,-,TRBJ2-7,CASSASWSSYEQYF,TGTGCCAGCAGCGCAAGCTGGAGCTCCTACGAGCAGTACTTC
TRBD1,TRBV7-2,few,TRBJ2-3,CASSPQGQTSTDTQYF,TGTGCCAGCAGCCCCCAGGGACAGACAAGCACAGATACGCAGTATTTT
-,TRBV28,few,TRBJ1-2,CASSLWAVNYGYTF,TGTGCCAGCAGTTTATGGGCCGTTAACTATGGCTACACCTTC
TRBD1,TRBV7-9,few,TRBJ2-7,CASSLVPTGMYEQYF,TGTGCCAGCAGCTTAGTACCGACAGGGATGTACGAGCAGTACTTC
-,TRBV19,-,TRBJ2-3,CASSMGGGLPDTQYF,TGTGCCAGTAGTATGGGGGGGGGCCTTCCAGATACGCAGTATTTT
-,TRBV5-1,-,TRBJ2-6,CASSLQENVASGANVLTF,TGCGCCAGCAGCTTACAGGAGAACGTCGCCTCTGGGGCCAACGTCCTGACTTTC
TRBD1,TRBV2,-,TRBJ1-1,CATSEGAVTEAFF,TGTGCCACCTCGGAGGGGGCGGTCACTGAAGCTTTCTTT
TRBD2,TRBV7-8,-,TRBJ2-3,CASSLALSGLAVLSTDTQYF,TGTGCCAGCAGCTTAGCGCTGAGCGGGCTAGCGGTACTAAGCACAGATACGCAGTATTTT
-,TRBV18,few,TRBJ2-3,CASSPGLASTDTQYF,TGTGCCAGCTCACCAGGCCTTGCTAGCACAGATACGCAGTATTTT
TRBD1,TRBV4-1,few,TRBJ2-7,CASSQAGQGAYEQYF,TGCGCCAGCAGCCAAGCGGGACAGGGAGCCTACGAGCAGTACTTC
-,TRBV6-5,-,TRBJ2-6,CASRQGFGANVLTF,TGTGCCAGCAGGCAGGGGTTCGGGGCCAACGTCCTGACTTTC
-,TRBV18,-,TRBJ1-5,CASSDAQGQPQHF,TGTGCCAGCTCCGACGCACAGGGACAGCCCCAGCATTTT
-,TRBV7-9,-,TRBJ2-7,CASSLGQVWEQYF,TGTGCCAGCAGCTTAGGACAGGTGTGGGAGCAGTACTTC
-,TRBV5-1,few,TRBJ2-2,CASSLASGELFF,TGCGCCAGCAGCTTGGCTTCCGGGGAGCTGTTTTTT
-,TRBV7-9,-,TRBJ1-1,CASSFGGNTEAFF,TGTGCCAGCAGTTTCGGGGGGAACACTGAAGCTTTCTTT
-,TRBV28,few,TRBJ1-2,CASSSDYGYTF,TGTGCCAGCAGTTCCGACTATGGCTACACCTTC
TRBD2,TRBV28,few,TRBJ2-7,CACGRESPYEQYF,TGTGCCTGCGGGCGGGAGAGTCCCTACGAGCAGTACTTC
TRBD1,TRBV5-1,few,TRBJ2-2,CASSSDRAATGELFF,TGCGCCAGCAGCTCGGACAGGGCGGCCACCGGGGAGCTGTTTTTT
TRBD1,TRBV7-2,-,TRBJ1-2,CASSLGQNPSYGYTF,TGTGCCAGCAGCTTGGGACAGAACCCATCCTATGGCTACACCTTC